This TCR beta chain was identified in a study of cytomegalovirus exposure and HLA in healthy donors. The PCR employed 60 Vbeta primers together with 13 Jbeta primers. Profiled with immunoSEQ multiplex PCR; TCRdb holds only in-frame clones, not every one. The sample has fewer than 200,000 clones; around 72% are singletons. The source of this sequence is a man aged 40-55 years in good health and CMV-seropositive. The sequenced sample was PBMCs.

The CDR3 is CASRRQGMNTEAFF. In nucleotides, the CDR3 is TGTGCCAGCAGACGACAGGGAATGAACACTGAAGCTTTCTTT. The rearrangement links TRBV5-6 to TRBJ1-1, with 7 bases fitting TRBD1. Germline-derived CDR1 and CDR2 are SGHDT and YYEEEE. CDR3 length equals 14 residues. With V trimmed by 5 bases and J by 0 bases, 4 bases remained unmatched.